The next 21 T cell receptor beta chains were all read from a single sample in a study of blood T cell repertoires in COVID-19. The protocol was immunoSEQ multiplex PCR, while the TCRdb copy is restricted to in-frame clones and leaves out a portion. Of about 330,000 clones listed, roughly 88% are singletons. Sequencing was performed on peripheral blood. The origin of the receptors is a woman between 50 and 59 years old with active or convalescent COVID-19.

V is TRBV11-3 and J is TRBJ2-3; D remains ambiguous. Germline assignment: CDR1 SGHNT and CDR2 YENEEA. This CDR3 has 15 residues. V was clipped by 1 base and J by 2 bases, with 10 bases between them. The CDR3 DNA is TGTGCCAGCAGCTTAGGGCCCACAACCACAGATACGCAGTATTTT. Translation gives CASSLGPTTTDTQYF.

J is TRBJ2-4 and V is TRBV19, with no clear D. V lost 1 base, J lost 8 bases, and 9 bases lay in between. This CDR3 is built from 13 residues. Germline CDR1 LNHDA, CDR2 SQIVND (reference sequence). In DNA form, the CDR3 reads TGTGCCAGTAGTATAGGAGAACGGGACATTCAGTACTTC. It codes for CASSIGERDIQYF.

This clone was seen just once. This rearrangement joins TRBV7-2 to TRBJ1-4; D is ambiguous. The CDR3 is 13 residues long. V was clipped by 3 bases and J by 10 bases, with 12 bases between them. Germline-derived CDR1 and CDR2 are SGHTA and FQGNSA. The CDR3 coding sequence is TGTGCCAGCAGCTTGAGCCAGGAGGGAAAACTGTTTTTT. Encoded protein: CASSLSQEGKLFF.

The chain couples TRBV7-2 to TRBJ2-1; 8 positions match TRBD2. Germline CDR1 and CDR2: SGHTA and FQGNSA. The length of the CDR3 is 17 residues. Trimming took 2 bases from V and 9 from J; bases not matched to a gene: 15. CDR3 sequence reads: CASSLFSSGFTGGEQFF. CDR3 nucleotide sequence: TGTGCCAGCAGCTTATTCTCTAGCGGGTTTACCGGGGGTGAGCAGTTCTTC.

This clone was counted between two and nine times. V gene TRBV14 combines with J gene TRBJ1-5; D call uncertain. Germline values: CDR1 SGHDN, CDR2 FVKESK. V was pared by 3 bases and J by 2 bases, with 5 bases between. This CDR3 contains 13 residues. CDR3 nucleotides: TGTGCCAGCAGCCAGGCAGGCAATCAGCCCCAGCATTTT. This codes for CASSQAGNQPQHF.

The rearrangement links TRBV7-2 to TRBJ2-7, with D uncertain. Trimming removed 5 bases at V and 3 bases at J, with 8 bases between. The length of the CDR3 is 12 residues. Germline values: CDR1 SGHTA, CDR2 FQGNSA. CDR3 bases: TGTGCCAGCAGCGTAGACGGCTACGAGCAGTACTTC. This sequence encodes CASSVDGYEQYF.

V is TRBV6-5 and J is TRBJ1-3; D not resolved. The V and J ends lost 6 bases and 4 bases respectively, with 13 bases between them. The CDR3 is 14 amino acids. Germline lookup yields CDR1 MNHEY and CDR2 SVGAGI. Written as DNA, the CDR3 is TGTGCCAGCAGCCCCAACGTGCAGGGAAACACCATATATTTT. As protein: CASSPNVQGNTIYF.

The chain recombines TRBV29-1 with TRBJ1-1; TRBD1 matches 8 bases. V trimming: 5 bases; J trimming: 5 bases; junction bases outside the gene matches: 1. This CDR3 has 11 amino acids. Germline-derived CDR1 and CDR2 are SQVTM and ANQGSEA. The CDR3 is CSVWTGTEAFF. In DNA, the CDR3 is TGCAGCGTTTGGACAGGGACTGAAGCTTTCTTT.

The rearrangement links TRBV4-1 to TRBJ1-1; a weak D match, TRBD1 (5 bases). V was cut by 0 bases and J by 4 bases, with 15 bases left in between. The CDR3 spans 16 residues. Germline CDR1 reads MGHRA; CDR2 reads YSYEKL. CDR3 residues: CASSQDHRGSSTEAFF. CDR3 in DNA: TGCGCCAGCAGCCAAGACCACCGGGGGTCGTCCACTGAAGCTTTCTTT.

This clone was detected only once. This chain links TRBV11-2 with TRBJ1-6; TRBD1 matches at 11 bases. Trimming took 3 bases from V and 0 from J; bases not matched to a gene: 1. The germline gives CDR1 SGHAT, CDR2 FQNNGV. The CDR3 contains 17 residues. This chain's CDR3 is CASSLGTGGSYNSPLHF. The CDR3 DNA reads TGTGCCAGCAGCTTGGGGACAGGGGGCTCCTATAATTCACCCCTCCACTTT.

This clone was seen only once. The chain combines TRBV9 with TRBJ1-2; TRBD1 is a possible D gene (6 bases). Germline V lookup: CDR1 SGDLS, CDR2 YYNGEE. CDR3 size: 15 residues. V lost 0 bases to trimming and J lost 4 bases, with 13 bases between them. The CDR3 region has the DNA TGTGCCAGCAGCGTAGGGGACACAGGACCCTATGGCTACACCTTC. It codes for CASSVGDTGPYGYTF.

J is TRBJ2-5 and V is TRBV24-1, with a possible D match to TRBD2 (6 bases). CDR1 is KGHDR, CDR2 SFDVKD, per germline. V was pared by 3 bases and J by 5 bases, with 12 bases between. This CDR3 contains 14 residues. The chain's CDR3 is CATSDESRGETQYF. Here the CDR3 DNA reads TGTGCCACCAGTGATGAAAGTCGGGGGGAGACCCAGTACTTC.

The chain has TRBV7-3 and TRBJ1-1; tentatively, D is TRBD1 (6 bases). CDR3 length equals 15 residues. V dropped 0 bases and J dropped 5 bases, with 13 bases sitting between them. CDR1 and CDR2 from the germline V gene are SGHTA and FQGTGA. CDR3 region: CASSLTPRGETEAFF. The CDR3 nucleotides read TGTGCCAGCAGCTTAACTCCCAGGGGAGAGACTGAAGCTTTCTTT.

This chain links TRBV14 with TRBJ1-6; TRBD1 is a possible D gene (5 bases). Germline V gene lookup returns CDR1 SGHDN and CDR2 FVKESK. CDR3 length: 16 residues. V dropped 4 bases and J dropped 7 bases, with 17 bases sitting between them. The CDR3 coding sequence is TGTGCCAGCAGCCGGGGCCTCGGAGGGCCGAATTCACCCCTCCACTTT. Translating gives CASSRGLGGPNSPLHF.

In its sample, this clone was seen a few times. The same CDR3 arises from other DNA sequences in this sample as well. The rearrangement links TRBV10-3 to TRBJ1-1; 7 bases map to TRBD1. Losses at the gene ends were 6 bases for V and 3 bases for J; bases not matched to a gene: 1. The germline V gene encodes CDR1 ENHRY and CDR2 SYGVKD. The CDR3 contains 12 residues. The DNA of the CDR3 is TGTGCCATCAGGCAGGGGGACACTGAAGCTTTCTTT. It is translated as CAIRQGDTEAFF.

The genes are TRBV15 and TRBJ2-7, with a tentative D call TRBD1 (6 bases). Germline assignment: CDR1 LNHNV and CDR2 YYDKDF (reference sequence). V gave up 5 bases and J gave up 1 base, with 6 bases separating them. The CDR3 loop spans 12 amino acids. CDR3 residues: CATSQGSYEQYF. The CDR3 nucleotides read TGTGCCACCAGCCAGGGGTCCTACGAGCAGTACTTC. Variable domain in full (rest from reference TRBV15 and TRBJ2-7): DAMVIQNPRYQVTQFGKPVTLSCSQTLNHNVMYWYQQKSSQAPKLLFHYYDKDFNNEADTPDNFQSRRPNTSFCFLDIRSPGLGDTAMYLCATSQGSYEQYFGPGTRLTVT.

CDR3 in DNA: TGTGCCAGCTCGGGGGGTAGCATACAGCCCCAGCATTTT. This sequence encodes CASSGGSIQPQHF. This chain links TRBV6-5 with TRBJ1-5; tentatively, D is TRBD1 (5 bases). Trimming removed 8 bases from V and 7 bases from J, with 15 bases in between. Germline CDR1 MNHEY, CDR2 SVGAGI. This CDR3 spans 13 amino acids.

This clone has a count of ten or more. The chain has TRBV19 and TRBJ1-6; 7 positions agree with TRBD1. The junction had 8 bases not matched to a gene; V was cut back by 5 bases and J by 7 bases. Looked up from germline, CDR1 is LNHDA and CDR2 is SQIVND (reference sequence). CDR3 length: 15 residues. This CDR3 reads CASSPLDRENSPLHF. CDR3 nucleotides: TGTGCCAGTAGTCCGCTAGACAGGGAGAATTCACCCCTCCACTTT.

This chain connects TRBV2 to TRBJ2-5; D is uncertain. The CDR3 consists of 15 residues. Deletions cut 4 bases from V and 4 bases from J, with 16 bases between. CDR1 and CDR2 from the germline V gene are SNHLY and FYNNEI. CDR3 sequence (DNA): TGTGCCAGCAGTGTACTCCGCGAGCCCGGAGAGACCCAGTACTTC. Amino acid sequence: CASSVLREPGETQYF.

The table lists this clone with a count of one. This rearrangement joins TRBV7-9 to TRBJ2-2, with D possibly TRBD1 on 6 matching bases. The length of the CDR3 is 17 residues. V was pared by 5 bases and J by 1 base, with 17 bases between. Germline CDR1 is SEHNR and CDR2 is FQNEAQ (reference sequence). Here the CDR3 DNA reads TGTGCCAGCAGCCACAAGACCGGACAGATGAACACCGGGGAGCTGTTTTTT. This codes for CASSHKTGQMNTGELFF.

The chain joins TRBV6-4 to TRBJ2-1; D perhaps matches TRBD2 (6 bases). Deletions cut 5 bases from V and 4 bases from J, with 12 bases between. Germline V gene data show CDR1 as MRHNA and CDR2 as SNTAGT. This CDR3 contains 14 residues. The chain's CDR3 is CASSKEGIYNEQFF. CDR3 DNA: TGTGCCAGCAGTAAGGAGGGAATATACAATGAGCAGTTCTTC.